In this sample, the clone carrying this TCR beta chain turned up many times. One entry per CDR3 protein, called by TCRdb with MiXCR from the PCR reads. The data show several thousand distinct CDR3 sequences, roughly 13% seen once. The data belong to a study of CXCR3 chemokines and chemotherapy response in bladder cancer. Germline lookup yields CDR1 SGDLS and CDR2 YYNGEE. This CDR3 is 15 amino acids long. The V and J ends lost 4 bases and 0 bases respectively, with 11 bases between them. Collection of the sample occurred from a patient whose treatment included neoadjuvant chemotherapy. This sequence was found in a human donor with bladder cancer that responded to neoadjuvant chemotherapy. This chain connects TRBV9 to TRBJ2-1; D not resolved. CDR3 sequence: CASSPSASSYNEQFF. The CDR3 bases are TGTGCCAGCAGCCCCTCAGCGAGCTCCTACAATGAGCAGTTCTTC.